Shown below are 26 T cell receptor beta chains from a single sample sequenced in a study of blood T cell repertoires in COVID-19. Libraries were prepared by immunoSEQ multiplex PCR; TCRdb keeps only in-frame clonotypes and omits some of them. The data contain under 200,000 clones, roughly 86% of them singletons. Sequencing used peripheral blood. Receptors originate from a man between 70 and 80 years old with acute or convalescent COVID-19.

The chain employs TRBV7-2 and TRBJ2-3, with D unresolved. Trimming removed 5 bases from V and 6 bases from J, with 9 bases in between. This CDR3 is 12 amino acids long. Germline CDR1 is SGHTA and CDR2 is FQGNSA. CDR3 sequence reads: CASSPGSDTQYF. CDR3 coding DNA: TGTGCCAGCAGCCCCGGGTCCGATACGCAGTATTTT. The complete variable domain, with remaining parts taken from reference TRBV7-2 and TRBJ2-3, reads GAGVSQSPSNKVTEKGKDVELRCDPISGHTALYWYRQSLGQGLEFLIYFQGNSAPDKSGLPSDRFSAERTGGSVSTLTIQRTQQEDSAVYLCASSPGSDTQYFGPGTRLTVL.

The chain uses TRBV9 and TRBJ1-5; 9 nucleotides line up with TRBD1. The CDR3 consists of 18 residues. V shed 5 bases and J 4 bases; nucleotides not matched to a gene: 16. In germline, CDR1 is SGDLS, CDR2 YYNGEE. The CDR3 nucleotides read TGTGCCAGCAGAACCGCCGGTCCGACAGGGGGTGGAAATCAGCCCCAGCATTTT. This sequence encodes CASRTAGPTGGGNQPQHF.

This sequence joins TRBV18 and TRBJ2-2, with D unclear. The CDR3 extends over 14 amino acids. The V gene lost 3 bases and the J gene lost 3 bases, with 8 bases spanning the gap. The germline V gene encodes CDR1 KGHSH and CDR2 LQKENI. The CDR3 region has the DNA TGTGCCAGCTCACCGCGAAGTTACACCGGGGAGCTGTTTTTT. It translates to CASSPRSYTGELFF.

This chain uses TRBV4-1 with TRBJ1-4, with 10 nucleotides matching TRBD1. With 3 bases clipped from V and 6 bases from J, the junction kept 1 base outside the gene matches. Germline assignment: CDR1 MGHRA and CDR2 YSYEKL. The CDR3 length is 14 residues. CDR3 amino acids: CASSQGQGYEKLFF. The CDR3 DNA reads TGCGCCAGCAGCCAGGGACAGGGGTATGAAAAACTGTTTTTT.

The V call is TRBV28, the J call TRBJ1-2, with D possibly TRBD1 on 6 matching bases. V was trimmed by 7 bases and J by 1 base, leaving 16 bases between them. This CDR3 comprises 15 residues. Germline loops: CDR1 MDHEN, CDR2 SYDVKM. The CDR3 DNA follows: TGTGCCAGCACCCTTTCCCAGGGGATTAACTATGGCTACACCTTC. It encodes CASTLSQGINYGYTF.

V and J are TRBV6-5 and TRBJ1-2; 9 bases agree with TRBD1. Trimming took 6 bases from V and 7 from J; bases not matched to a gene: 6. CDR1 MNHEY and CDR2 SVGAGI come from the germline V gene. CDR3 size: 13 residues. CDR3 in amino acids: CASRTQGAGGYTF. DNA for the CDR3: TGTGCCAGCAGGACACAGGGGGCAGGTGGCTACACCTTC.

The gene calls are TRBV6-5 and TRBJ2-1; TRBD2 matches at 13 bases. Germline CDR1 is MNHEY and CDR2 is SVGAGI. V lost 11 bases to trimming and J lost 6 bases; unmatched junction nucleotides: 7. The CDR3 runs to 14 residues. The CDR3 region is CASKRLAGGNEQFF. DNA of the CDR3: TGTGCCTCCAAACGACTAGCGGGGGGCAATGAGCAGTTCTTC.

The chain links TRBV6-1 to TRBJ2-1, with a weak D call TRBD2 (6 bases). This CDR3 comprises 16 residues. Germline assignment: CDR1 MNHNS and CDR2 SASEGT. V lost 4 bases and J lost 2, with 15 bases in between. CDR3: CASSAGRGQAYNEQFF. DNA for the CDR3: TGTGCCAGCAGTGCAGGGCGGGGTCAGGCCTACAATGAGCAGTTCTTC.

V is TRBV27 and J is TRBJ2-4, with 7 bases fitting TRBD2. Germline V gene sequence: CDR1 MNHEY, CDR2 SMNVEV (reference sequence). The J segment lost 2 bases and the V segment lost 3 bases, leaving 7 bases of the junction unmatched. CDR3 length: 16 residues. CDR3 sequence: CASSFGRGVPKNIQYF. CDR3 bases: TGTGCCAGCAGTTTTGGACGGGGGGTACCCAAAAACATTCAGTACTTC.

The chain recombines TRBV6-5 with TRBJ2-7; 7 bases fit TRBD2. With 8 bases clipped from V and 7 bases from J, the junction kept 14 bases outside the gene matches. The CDR3 runs 14 residues. Germline V gene data show CDR1 as MNHEY and CDR2 as SVGAGI. The CDR3 DNA reads TGTGCCAGCGTCGACGGGGGGAAGGTTAGGGAGCAGTACTTC. It codes for CASVDGGKVREQYF.

The V gene is TRBV7-3, the J gene TRBJ2-1; 7 nucleotides match TRBD1. J gave up 2 bases and V 1 base, and 5 bases lay outside the gene matches. The CDR3 totals 16 residues. Germline V gene data show CDR1 as SGHTA and CDR2 as FQGTGA. The CDR3 spells CASSLIHGTAYNEQFF. The CDR3 nucleotides read TGTGCCAGCAGCTTAATCCACGGGACAGCCTACAATGAGCAGTTCTTC. Looking up the rest from reference TRBV7-3 and TRBJ2-1 gives the full variable domain: GAGVSQTPSNKVTEKGKYVELRCDPISGHTALYWYRQSLGQGPEFLIYFQGTGAADDSGLPNDRFFAVRPEGSVSTLKIQRTERGDSAVYLCASSLIHGTAYNEQFFGPGTRLTVL.

This chain uses TRBV5-4 with TRBJ2-7; TRBD1 is a possible D gene (6 bases). V lost 3 bases, J lost 6 bases, and 10 bases lay in between. There are 12 residues in the CDR3. CDR1 is SGHNT, CDR2 YYREEE, per germline (reference sequence). Here the CDR3 DNA reads TGTGCCAGCAGCTCACAGGGTTCCGAGCAGTACTTC. Translating it yields CASSSQGSEQYF.

The CDR3 coding sequence is TGTGCCAGAAACTCGGGACAGGGAAGCTCACCCCTCCACTTT. Protein sequence: CARNSGQGSSPLHF. The chain combines TRBV2 with TRBJ1-6; 9 bases fit TRBD1. V was clipped by 9 bases and J by 10 bases; unmatched bases: 10. Germline values: CDR1 SNHLY, CDR2 FYNNEI. The CDR3 spans 14 residues.

The V and J genes are TRBV19 and TRBJ1-1; 10 nucleotides align to TRBD1. The length of the CDR3 is 15 residues. Germline CDR1 reads LNHDA; CDR2 reads SQIVND (reference sequence). The ends lost 3 bases at V and 5 bases at J; junction bases unmatched: 6. The CDR3 loop is CASSMWGQGRTEAFF. The CDR3 DNA sequence: TGTGCCAGTAGTATGTGGGGACAGGGGAGGACTGAAGCTTTCTTT.

The chain is built from TRBV28 and TRBJ1-5; 7 bases agree with TRBD1. CDR3 size: 14 residues. CDR1 and CDR2 (germline): MDHEN, SYDVKM. V lost 4 bases to trimming and J lost 6 bases; unmatched junction nucleotides: 6. The CDR3 region has the DNA TGTGCCAGCAGTTGGGAACAGGGGCGTCAGCCCCAGCATTTT. It is translated as CASSWEQGRQPQHF.

In nucleotides, the CDR3 is TGTGCCAGCAGCTTAGAGGCGGGGGCCGGGGAGACCCAGTACTTC. This sequence encodes CASSLEAGAGETQYF. The chain links TRBV11-3 to TRBJ2-5; TRBD2 might be the D (7 bases). The V end lost 0 bases, the J end lost 5 bases, and 13 bases lay between the germline ends. In germline, CDR1 is SGHNT, CDR2 YENEEA. The CDR3 runs 15 residues.

The chain couples TRBV5-4 to TRBJ2-1; 9 positions agree with TRBD2. The junction had 11 bases not matched to a gene; V was cut back by 3 bases and J by 4 bases. Germline CDR1 reads SGHNT; CDR2 reads YYREEE (reference sequence). The CDR3 has 17 amino acids. The CDR3 spells CASSSAGGRAGYNEQFF. CDR3 sequence (DNA): TGTGCCAGCAGCTCTGCGGGGGGGAGGGCCGGGTACAATGAGCAGTTCTTC.

Regarding this clone: Compared with germline, one end of the junction differs, possibly owing to a read error. The sample holds other DNA sequences that translate to the same CDR3. The gene calls are TRBV18 and TRBJ2-1; the D is unclear. This CDR3 contains 14 residues. Germline V gene data show CDR1 as KGHSH and CDR2 as LQKENI. The CDR3 DNA reads TGCGCCAGCTCACCATTCGGTGATTACAATGAGCAGTTCTTC. It yields the protein CASSPFGDYNEQFF.

The rearrangement links TRBV18 to TRBJ1-3; D remains ambiguous. The ends were cut back, 1 base at V and 4 bases at J, with 14 bases in the middle. Germline assignment: CDR1 KGHSH and CDR2 LQKENI. The CDR3 is 16 amino acids. In nucleotides, the CDR3 is TGTGCCAGCTCACCACAGGGAGGACTACCCGGAAACACCATATATTTT. Amino acid sequence: CASSPQGGLPGNTIYF.

The chain combines TRBV29-1 with TRBJ2-5, with 8 nucleotides matching TRBD2. V shed 5 bases and J 9 bases; nucleotides not matched to a gene: 17. This CDR3 contains 15 residues. Germline values: CDR1 SQVTM, CDR2 ANQGSEA. The CDR3, as DNA: TGCAGCGTTCCCCTATGGCTAGCGGGCCCCGGCGCCCAGTACTTC. Encoded protein: CSVPLWLAGPGAQYF.

This clone has just a few counts. V usage is TRBV12-3 or TRBV12-4 and J usage is TRBJ2-7, with D maybe TRBD2 (5 bases). V shed 3 bases and J shed 4 bases, with 7 bases lying between them. The CDR3 runs 12 residues. CDR3 coding DNA: TGTGCCAGCAGTTTTTCGGGGTACGAGCAGTACTTC. This sequence encodes CASSFSGYEQYF.

The rearrangement joins TRBV5-1 to TRBJ1-2; D is undetermined. CDR1 is SGHRS, CDR2 YFSETQ, per germline. V lost 0 bases and J lost 8, with 14 bases in between. This CDR3 contains 14 residues. The CDR3 coding sequence is TGCGCCAGCAGCTTGGGAGGGCAGACGGACGGCTACACCTTC. Encoded protein: CASSLGGQTDGYTF.

The CDR3 DNA follows: TGTGCCAGCAGCTTAACGCGGGATGTGGGAAACACCATATATTTT. It specifies CASSLTRDVGNTIYF. The genes are TRBV7-3 and TRBJ1-3; D unresolved. The germline V gene encodes CDR1 SGHTA and CDR2 FQGTGA. Trimming shortened V by 0 bases and J by 4 bases, and 10 bases separated the two germline ends. The CDR3 contains 15 residues. Drawing the rest from reference TRBV7-3 and TRBJ1-3, the complete variable domain is GAGVSQTPSNKVTEKGKYVELRCDPISGHTALYWYRQSLGQGPEFLIYFQGTGAADDSGLPNDRFFAVRPEGSVSTLKIQRTERGDSAVYLCASSLTRDVGNTIYFGEGSWLTVV.

The sample holds a few counts of this clone. The V gene is TRBV18, the J gene TRBJ2-7; TRBD2 agrees at 8 bases. The germline V gene has CDR1 KGHSH and CDR2 LQKENI. Losses at the gene ends were 6 bases for V and 1 base for J; bases not matched to a gene: 5. The length of the CDR3 is 14 residues. CDR3 nucleotides: TGTGCCAGCTCCCGGGCTAGCGGGTCCTACGAGCAGTACTTC. Translation: CASSRASGSYEQYF.

This clone has just a few counts. This chain connects TRBV7-2 to TRBJ1-2, with D perhaps matching TRBD1 (6 bases). This CDR3 comprises 15 residues. The germline gives CDR1 SGHTA, CDR2 FQGNSA. V lost 3 bases and J lost 0, with 11 bases in between. The CDR3 sequence is CASSFRTDANYGYTF. The CDR3 bases are TGTGCCAGCAGCTTCCGGACAGATGCTAACTATGGCTACACCTTC.

The chain couples TRBV11-3 to TRBJ1-3; maybe TRBD1 (5 bases). V shed 0 bases and J shed 5 bases, with 11 bases lying between them. The length of the CDR3 is 15 residues. Germline V gene data show CDR1 as SGHNT and CDR2 as YENEEA. The CDR3 protein is CASSLDWGDRNTIYF. The CDR3 coding sequence is TGTGCCAGCAGCTTAGATTGGGGGGATAGAAACACCATATATTTT.